A selection of T cell receptor beta chains follows, all from one sample in a study of shared T cell receptors in the human thymus. TCRdb's copy holds only in-frame clones and misses some; the assay was immunoSEQ multiplex PCR. The sample lists 600,000 to 900,000 clones; over 75% were seen once. These data are also associated with another study on human thymus T cells.

The sample comprised thymocytes. Receptor source: a girl in the first two years of life with a congenital heart defect. The CDR3 runs from the conserved cysteine through the conserved F or W. The order of the fields is J gene, D gene, V gene, clone size, CDR3 length, CDR3 DNA, CDR3 protein. D genes are given only for firm matches. The listing skips clone size in some rows; elsewhere it reads once, few, many or a size class.

>TRBJ2-1|TRBD2|TRBV9|.|15
TGTGCCAGCAGCGTTCTACTAGCGGGGGTCGATGAGCAGTTCTTC
CASSVLLAGVDEQFF
>TRBJ2-7|.|TRBV10-1|.|12
TGCGCCAGCAGTGAGTCTAGATACGAGCAGTACTTC
CASSESRYEQYF
>TRBJ2-7|TRBD1|TRBV7-9|few|14
TGTGCCAGCAGCTTAGGGGGGACAGACTACGAGCAGTACTTC
CASSLGGTDYEQYF
>TRBJ1-2|.|TRBV21-1|.|17
TGTGCCAGCAGCCCCACAGGGATCGCCGGGGTTAACTATGGCTACACCTTC
CASSPTGIAGVNYGYTF
>TRBJ1-2|.|TRBV11-2|.|19
TGTGCCAGCAGCTTATTCGCCCGGGGGACTAACTTCCCTAACTATGGCTACACCTTC
CASSLFARGTNFPNYGYTF
>TRBJ2-5|.|TRBV29-1|.|12
TGCAGCGGGGGGACTGAGCAAGAGACCCAGTACTTC
CSGGTEQETQYF
>TRBJ2-5|TRBD2|TRBV9|.|13
TGTGCCAGCAGCACCGGACTAGCAGGGACCCAGTACTTC
CASSTGLAGTQYF
>TRBJ1-6|TRBD1|TRBV5-6|.|14
TGTGCCAGCAGCACCCGGGACAGCCCAATTGGGATCCACTTT
CASSTRDSPIGIHF
>TRBJ1-5|TRBD1|TRBV5-1|.|15
TGCGCCAGCAGTTCCGGACAGGGCCCCAATCAGCCCCAGCATTTT
CASSSGQGPNQPQHF
>TRBJ2-1|TRBD1|TRBV19|.|14
TGTGCCAGTAGTATCGGACAGGTTTACAATGAGCAGTTCTTC
CASSIGQVYNEQFF
>TRBJ2-7|.|TRBV7-9|.|15
TGTGCCAGCAGCTTAGAGGCAGGGCCCCCCTACGAGCAGTACTTC
CASSLEAGPPYEQYF
>TRBJ1-2|.|TRBV7-9|.|17
TGTGCCAGCAGCTTGGGAGGATCCCACCTTGAAGACTATGGCTACACCTTC
CASSLGGSHLEDYGYTF
>TRBJ2-2|TRBD1|TRBV29-1|.|14
TGCAGCGCATCGGACAGGGGGAACACCGGGGAGCTGTTTTTT
CSASDRGNTGELFF
>TRBJ1-2|TRBD1|TRBV2|.|15
TGTGCCAGCAGTGAAGCAAGAGACAGGGTCTATGGCTACACCTTC
CASSEARDRVYGYTF
>TRBJ2-7|TRBD1|TRBV6-5|.|14
TGTGCCAGCAGCTCACAGGGGCCCCCCTACGAGCAGTACTTC
CASSSQGPPYEQYF
>TRBJ2-5|.|TRBV10-3|.|13
TGTGCCATCAGTGGAACAACGGGGGAGACCCAGTACTTC
CAISGTTGETQYF
>TRBJ1-5|.|TRBV6-5|.|13
TGTGCCAGCAGTGAAGGGGGGGGTCAGCCCCAGCATTTT
CASSEGGGQPQHF
>TRBJ1-4|TRBD1|TRBV6-1|.|15
TGTGCCAGCAGGATAACTGACAGGGGTGATGAAAAACTGTTTTTT
CASRITDRGDEKLFF
>TRBJ1-4|.|TRBV25-1|.|17
TGTGCCAGCAGTGAATATAGAGCGGGGGCGAAGGGGGAAAAACTGTTTTTT
CASSEYRAGAKGEKLFF
>TRBJ1-1|.|TRBV7-9|.|14
TGTGCCAGCAGCTTCACAGATGTGGACACTGAAGCTTTCTTT
CASSFTDVDTEAFF
>TRBJ2-1|TRBD1|TRBV27|.|15
TGTGCCAGCAGTCTAACCGGGACAGGGAGCGATGAGCAGTTCTTC
CASSLTGTGSDEQFF
>TRBJ1-2|TRBD1|TRBV5-1|once|17
TGCGCCAGCAGCCCCATCCGACAGGGTGGGTTAGCCTATGGCTACACCTTC
CASSPIRQGGLAYGYTF
>TRBJ1-3|.|TRBV29-1|few|14
TGCAGCGGGCACAGGGAAGGGTCTGGAAACACCATATATTTT
CSGHREGSGNTIYF
>TRBJ2-7|.|TRBV12-5|once|15
TGTGCTAGTGCCCCACTGACACAAGGGAGGGGGGTTACGCTGTTC
CASAPLTQGRGVTLF
>TRBJ2-7|TRBD2|TRBV4-2|.|14
TGTGCCAGCAGCCAAGAAGCCGGGGGGGACGAGCAGTACTTC
CASSQEAGGDEQYF
>TRBJ1-3|.|TRBV14|once|14
TGTGCCAGCAGTCGCGGGGGGAAGGGAAACACCATATATTTT
CASSRGGKGNTIYF
>TRBJ2-3|TRBD1|TRBV7-2|once|15
TGTGCCAGCAGCCAGGACAGGCTGGGCACAGATACGCAGTATTTT
CASSQDRLGTDTQYF
>TRBJ2-7|.|TRBV28|.|14
TGTGCCAGCAGTTCCCTCTCCAGGGTGTACGAGCAGTACTTC
CASSSLSRVYEQYF
>TRBJ2-5|.|TRBV4-1|.|15
TGCGCCAGCAGCCGCCCCAGGGGAGCGCAAGAGACCCAGTACTTC
CASSRPRGAQETQYF
>TRBJ2-2|TRBD2|TRBV7-8|.|16
TGTGCCAGCAGCTTAGTCTTAGCGGGGAGGACCGGGGAGCTGTTTTTT
CASSLVLAGRTGELFF
>TRBJ2-2|TRBD1|TRBV5-4|few|15
TGTGCCAGCAGCTCCTGGACAGGGGACACCGGGGAGCTGTTTTTT
CASSSWTGDTGELFF
>TRBJ2-1|TRBD1|TRBV4-3|.|16
TGCGCCAGCAGCTTATTCTGGGACAGGGGGCAGAATGAGCAGTTCTTC
CASSLFWDRGQNEQFF
>TRBJ1-4|TRBD1|TRBV19|.|15
TGTGCCAGTAGTTCGGGGGACAGGGGTAATGAAAAACTGTTTTTT
CASSSGDRGNEKLFF
>TRBJ2-3|TRBD2|TRBV15|.|18
TGTGCCACCAGCAGAGATCGGTCTAGCGGGGGGATGACAGATACGCAGTATTTT
CATSRDRSSGGMTDTQYF
>TRBJ1-2|.|TRBV4-1|.|17
TGCGCCAGCAGCCAAGATTTGGAAGAGGGTCTAGGGTATGGCTACACCTTC
CASSQDLEEGLGYGYTF
>TRBJ1-1|TRBD1|TRBV2|.|14
TGTGCCAGCAGTGAATCCGCAGGGGGGACTGAAGCTTTCTTT
CASSESAGGTEAFF
>TRBJ1-2|TRBD1|TRBV10-3|.|16
TGTGCCATCAGTGACCAAAGGGACAGCCCTAACTATGGCTACACCTTC
CAISDQRDSPNYGYTF
>TRBJ1-2|.|TRBV6-5|.|13
TGTGCCAGCAGCCCCCGCTACAACTATGGCTACACCTTC
CASSPRYNYGYTF
>TRBJ1-2|.|TRBV5-6|.|15
TGTGCCAGCAGCTTAACTATTGACAGGTACTATGGCTACACCTTC
CASSLTIDRYYGYTF
>TRBJ1-1|.|TRBV6-5|.|15
TGTGCCAGCAGTTACTCGAAACAGGGAGACACTGAAGCTTTCTTT
CASSYSKQGDTEAFF
>TRBJ2-3|.|TRBV21-1|.|16
TGTGCCAGCACTACCTATGAATCCCATAGAACAGATACGCAGTATTTT
CASTTYESHRTDTQYF
>TRBJ1-1|TRBD1|TRBV28|.|16
TGTGCCAGCAGTTCGAAGCGAGGGACAGTGAACACTGAAGCTTTCTTT
CASSSKRGTVNTEAFF
>TRBJ1-1|TRBD1|TRBV19|few|15
TGTGCCAGTAGGCTACGGGACAGAAGGAACACTGAAGCTTTCTTT
CASRLRDRRNTEAFF
>TRBJ1-2|.|TRBV4-1|.|15
TGCGCCAGCAGCCACCCCTTGAGACAGGAATATGGCTACACCTTC
CASSHPLRQEYGYTF
>TRBJ2-7|TRBD1|TRBV25-1|.|15
TGTGCCAGCCAACCGCCGGGACAGGGAGGGAGCGAGCAGTACTTC
CASQPPGQGGSEQYF
>TRBJ1-5|.|TRBV30|.|15
TGTGCCTGGAAAGGGGCAAGATCTAGCAATCAGCCCCAGCATTTT
CAWKGARSSNQPQHF
>TRBJ2-3|.|TRBV9|.|16
TGTGCCAGCAGCGGAGACTTGGCCCTTAGCACAGATACGCAGTATTTT
CASSGDLALSTDTQYF
>TRBJ1-1|.|TRBV27|few|16
TGTGCCAGCAGTTTAGATGTCTCTGGGGCCGGGACTGAAGCTTTCTTT
CASSLDVSGAGTEAFF
>TRBJ1-2|.|TRBV7-9|once|14
TGTGCCAGCAGCCCCCGGACAGAAGGCTATGGCTACACCTTC
CASSPRTEGYGYTF
>TRBJ2-3|TRBD1|TRBV30|.|14
TGTGCCTGGGAGAACAGGGGTTCCACAGATACGCAGTATTTT
CAWENRGSTDTQYF
>TRBJ1-1|TRBD1|TRBV29-1|.|15
TGCAGCGTTGAAAGGTCGGACAGGGGATTATCTGAAGCTTTCTTT
CSVERSDRGLSEAFF
>TRBJ2-7|TRBD1|TRBV11-2|.|16
TGTGCCAGCAGCTTAGAAAGATGGGACAGGTCCTACGAGCAGTACTTC
CASSLERWDRSYEQYF
>TRBJ2-5|.|TRBV7-6|few|15
TGTGCCAGCAGCTTTGGCCGGGACACCCAAGAGACCCAGTACTTC
CASSFGRDTQETQYF
>TRBJ1-1|.|TRBV5-4|few|15
TGTGCCAGCAGCTTGGGCGGGGTTATCCACACTGAAGCTTTCTTT
CASSLGGVIHTEAFF
>TRBJ1-2|TRBD1|TRBV6-1|.|14
TGTGCCAGCGCCCGGGACAGGGGATACTATGGCTACACCTTC
CASARDRGYYGYTF